This T cell receptor (beta chain) was identified during a study of blood T cell repertoires in COVID-19. Repertoires were generated with immunoSEQ multiplex PCR, while TCRdb's copy carries only in-frame clones and drops some. The repertoire has some 110,000 clones, about 82% of them found once; the top ten carry over 4.5%. The CDR3 has 13 amino acids. Germline trimming cut 6 bases from V and 6 bases from J; bases unmatched to any gene: 6. The sequence came from a human donor in a cohort sampled during active COVID-19. Material for sequencing was peripheral blood. J is TRBJ1-2 and V is TRBV12-3 or TRBV12-4; 8 bases align to TRBD1. CDR3 DNA: TGTGCCAGCAGAGGACAGGGTTTAGATGGCTACACCTTC. Translating gives CASRGQGLDGYTF.